This T cell receptor beta chain is drawn from a study of blood T cells in healthy people across ages. Study-wide results and limits: Older age coincided with a roughly linear decline in TCR beta diversity per million T cells. Possibly, changes in expanded clonotypes were confounded because donor CMV status was unknown.

The CDR3 is made up of 12 amino acids. Germline loops: CDR1 LNHNV, CDR2 YYDKDF (reference sequence). The V gene lost 2 bases and the J gene lost 7 bases, with 9 bases spanning the gap. As regards this clonotype: The antigen is not known.

Primed by a sample-barcoded 5' primer and a J-beta primer mix, a second PCR proceeded for 7 to 11 cycles. TCRdb fed the 5' RACE reads into MiXCR, producing one record per CDR3 protein. The data hold about 970,000 distinct CDR3 sequences, with about 51% observed a single time. This clonotype was sampled from a woman in her sixties or seventies in good health. The rearrangement joins TRBV15 to TRBJ2-7; a weak D match, TRBD1 (5 bases). Sample: blood. DNA for the CDR3: TGTGCCACCAGCAGACAGGGAAATGAGCAGTACTTC. Its protein is CATSRQGNEQYF.